This is a list of T cell receptor beta chains from one sample in a study of T cells in Graves' hyperthyroidism and ophthalmopathy. TCRdb used MiXCR to reprocess the multiplex PCR reads, holding one entry per CDR3 protein. The sample holds some 600,000 distinct CDR3 sequences; around 13% are singletons and the top ten take almost 6%. The sequencing input was blood. The source is a woman in her twenties or thirties with Graves' hyperthyroidism that later progressed to Graves' ophthalmopathy. Each CDR3 is given with its conserved first and last residue. The order of the fields is clone size, V gene, J gene, D gene, CDR3 protein, CDR3 DNA. The D gene is left open where the match is weak. Clone size is stated in some rows and not others, as once, few, many or a class when expanded.

many	TRBV7-2	TRBJ2-3	-	CASSRQISTDTQYF	TGTGCCAGCAGCCGACAGATTAGCACAGATACGCAGTATTTT
-	TRBV7-2	TRBJ1-2	-	CASSSRGTLNYGYTF	TGTGCCAGCAGCTCAAGGGGAACCCTTAACTATGGCTACACCTTC
many	TRBV6-1	TRBJ1-1	-	CASKPSTEQGEAFF	TGTGCCAGCAAGCCTTCGACCGAACAGGGTGAAGCTTTCTTT
many	TRBV6-1	TRBJ1-2	-	CASSYEVGSYGYTF	TGTGCCAGCAGTTACGAGGTGGGGTCTTATGGCTACACCTTC
many	TRBV12-3/TRBV12-4	TRBJ2-3	-	CASSLVQGRWDTQYF	TGTGCCAGCAGCCTCGTCCAAGGTCGGTGGGATACGCAGTATTTT
many	TRBV20-1	TRBJ1-1	-	CSARKIYTEAFF	TGCAGTGCTAGAAAAATATACACTGAAGCTTTCTTT
many	TRBV7-8	TRBJ1-1	-	CASSLAAGGEAFF	TGTGCCAGCAGCTTAGCGGCGGGTGGTGAAGCTTTCTTT
many	TRBV12-3/TRBV12-4	TRBJ1-5	TRBD1	CASSSTGSTDEPQHF	TGTGCCAGCAGTTCGACAGGGAGTACAGACGAGCCCCAGCATTTT
-	TRBV6-1	TRBJ1-1	-	CASSLPLNTEAFF	TGTGCCAGCAGTCTCCCGCTGAACACTGAAGCTTTCTTT
-	TRBV20-1	TRBJ2-3	TRBD2	CSARRLAGGPGTDTQYF	TGCAGTGCTAGGAGGCTAGCGGGAGGGCCGGGCACAGATACGCAGTATTTT
once	TRBV20-1	TRBJ1-2	TRBD1	CSARDPSGQGASGYTF	TGCAGTGCTAGAGATCCCTCAGGACAGGGGGCGAGTGGCTACACCTTC
-	TRBV3-1	TRBJ1-1	-	CAISQGGEDTEAFF	TGTGCCATCAGCCAAGGAGGGGAGGACACTGAAGCTTTCTTT
many	TRBV9	TRBJ1-5	TRBD1	CASSPGQGVQPQHF	TGTGCCAGCAGCCCAGGACAGGGGGTCCAGCCCCAGCATTTT
few	TRBV28	TRBJ2-7	-	CASSLSVGTINEQYF	TGTGCCAGCAGTTTATCGGTAGGGACGATCAACGAGCAGTACTTC
many	TRBV12-3/TRBV12-4	TRBJ1-1	-	CASSPRGHLEAFF	TGTGCCAGCAGTCCCCGAGGACATCTTGAAGCTTTCTTT
many	TRBV19	TRBJ1-1	-	CASSPLTGLNTEAFF	TGTGCCAGTAGTCCATTGACAGGTCTGAACACTGAAGCTTTCTTT
many	TRBV28	TRBJ2-3	TRBD2	CASAGGGLDTQYF	TGTGCCAGCGCCGGGGGGGGGTTAGATACGCAGTATTTT
few	TRBV19	TRBJ2-1	-	CASSMANNEQFF	TGTGCCAGTAGTATGGCTAACAATGAGCAGTTCTTC
many	TRBV6-1	TRBJ1-1	-	CASSEQGIKGQAFF	TGTGCCAGCAGTGAGCAGGGGATCAAGGGGCAAGCTTTCTTT
many	TRBV28	TRBJ1-4	-	CATQTPGGVEKLFF	TGTGCCACTCAAACCCCAGGAGGAGTTGAAAAACTGTTTTTT
many	TRBV7-2	TRBJ2-5	TRBD2	CASSSLIVAGVQETQYF	TGTGCCAGCAGCTCCCTCATAGTAGCGGGAGTCCAAGAGACCCAGTACTTC
many	TRBV2	TRBJ2-7	-	CASRQTYEQYF	TGTGCCAGCCGGCAGACCTACGAGCAGTACTTC
few	TRBV6-1	TRBJ2-3	-	CASSAQAGTDTQYF	TGTGCCAGCAGTGCTCAGGCAGGGACAGATACGCAGTATTTT
-	TRBV7-9	TRBJ1-4	-	CASTPSVEKLFF	TGTGCCAGCACCCCGTCGGTTGAAAAACTGTTTTTT
-	TRBV12-3/TRBV12-4	TRBJ2-4	TRBD2	CASSLLVAGGTLAKNIQYF	TGTGCCAGCAGTCTCCTGGTAGCGGGAGGTACACTAGCCAAAAACATTCAGTACTTC
-	TRBV6-5	TRBJ2-7	-	CASSYTRDRSYEQYF	TGTGCCAGCAGTTATACCCGGGACCGATCCTACGAGCAGTACTTC
-	TRBV20-1	TRBJ2-1	-	CSARGGTSLHLYNEQFF	TGCAGTGCTAGAGGGGGAACAAGCCTACACCTCTACAATGAGCAGTTCTTC
many	TRBV11-3	TRBJ1-1	-	CASSSPGVGNTEAFF	TGTGCCAGCAGCTCCCCGGGAGTCGGAAACACTGAAGCTTTCTTT
many	TRBV29-1	TRBJ2-3	TRBD2	CSVELAGGTHTQYF	TGCAGCGTTGAACTAGCGGGAGGCACACATACGCAGTATTTT
few	TRBV20-1	TRBJ2-3	TRBD2	CSATSGREGTSTDTQYF	TGCAGTGCTACTAGCGGGAGGGAGGGAACTAGCACAGATACGCAGTATTTT
few	TRBV4-3	TRBJ2-6	-	CASSQEVSGANVLTF	TGCGCCAGCAGCCAGGAGGTCTCTGGGGCCAACGTCCTGACTTTC
-	TRBV28	TRBJ1-6	-	CASSLAQLSSYNSPLHF	TGTGCCAGCAGTTTGGCGCAGTTGAGCTCCTATAATTCACCCCTCCACTTT
many	TRBV28	TRBJ2-2	-	CASSYPTGRVNTGELFF	TGTGCCAGCAGTTACCCCACAGGGAGGGTGAACACCGGGGAGCTGTTTTTT
many	TRBV2	TRBJ2-2	-	CASSLGTDGELFF	TGTGCCAGCTCTTTGGGGACCGACGGGGAGCTGTTTTTT
many	TRBV3-1	TRBJ2-7	TRBD2	CASSQVGGEQYF	TGTGCCAGCAGCCAAGTCGGGGGGGAGCAGTACTTC
many	TRBV12-3/TRBV12-4	TRBJ1-1	-	CASSLRGRLSMNTEAFF	TGTGCCAGCAGTTTGCGAGGACGGCTATCCATGAACACTGAAGCTTTCTTT
many	TRBV7-8	TRBJ1-1	TRBD1	CASSLVGGETEAFF	TGTGCCAGCAGCTTAGTAGGGGGCGAGACTGAAGCTTTCTTT
-	TRBV2	TRBJ1-4	TRBD1	CASSWQGEATNEKLFF	TGTGCCAGCAGTTGGCAGGGGGAGGCAACTAATGAAAAACTGTTTTTT
many	TRBV7-3	TRBJ2-1	TRBD2	CASSWAGTSSYNEQFF	TGTGCCAGCAGCTGGGCCGGGACTAGCTCCTACAATGAGCAGTTCTTC
many	TRBV28	TRBJ1-4	-	CASSLMVGGEKLFF	TGTGCCAGCAGTTTAATGGTGGGGGGTGAAAAACTGTTTTTT
many	TRBV15	TRBJ1-5	-	CATSRDRGSNQPQHF	TGTGCCACCAGCAGAGACAGGGGAAGCAATCAGCCCCAGCATTTT
once	TRBV20-1	TRBJ2-7	-	CSAQTDRAPYGQYF	TGCAGTGCTCAAACGGACCGGGCTCCTTACGGGCAGTACTTC
-	TRBV5-4	TRBJ2-7	TRBD1	CASSYSRDRLYEQYF	TGTGCCAGCAGCTACTCCCGGGACAGACTGTACGAGCAGTACTTC
many	TRBV25-1	TRBJ1-2	-	CASSEYSEGYGYTF	TGTGCCAGCAGTGAATATTCGGAGGGGTATGGCTACACCTTC
-	TRBV30	TRBJ2-7	-	CAWSVHGAGSYEQYF	TGTGCCTGGAGTGTACACGGGGCAGGCAGCTACGAGCAGTACTTC
-	TRBV5-4	TRBJ2-4	-	CASSLYGAKNIQYF	TGTGCCAGCAGCTTGTACGGGGCCAAAAACATTCAGTACTTC
many	TRBV19	TRBJ1-5	TRBD1	CASSGGGQAPLSNQPQHF	TGTGCCAGTAGTGGGGGGGGACAGGCCCCCTTGAGCAATCAGCCCCAGCATTTT
-	TRBV10-1	TRBJ2-1	TRBD2	CASSPGLAGVKRHEQFF	TGCGCCAGCAGCCCGGGACTAGCGGGAGTTAAGCGGCATGAGCAGTTCTTC
many	TRBV2	TRBJ1-5	-	CASSGGLEGNINSNQPQHF	TGTGCCAGCAGTGGAGGTCTGGAGGGAAACATAAATAGCAATCAGCCCCAGCATTTT
once	TRBV6-2/TRBV6-3	TRBJ2-3	-	CASSYGIMGLEDTQYF	TGTGCCAGCAGTTACGGAATAATGGGCTTGGAGGATACGCAGTATTTT